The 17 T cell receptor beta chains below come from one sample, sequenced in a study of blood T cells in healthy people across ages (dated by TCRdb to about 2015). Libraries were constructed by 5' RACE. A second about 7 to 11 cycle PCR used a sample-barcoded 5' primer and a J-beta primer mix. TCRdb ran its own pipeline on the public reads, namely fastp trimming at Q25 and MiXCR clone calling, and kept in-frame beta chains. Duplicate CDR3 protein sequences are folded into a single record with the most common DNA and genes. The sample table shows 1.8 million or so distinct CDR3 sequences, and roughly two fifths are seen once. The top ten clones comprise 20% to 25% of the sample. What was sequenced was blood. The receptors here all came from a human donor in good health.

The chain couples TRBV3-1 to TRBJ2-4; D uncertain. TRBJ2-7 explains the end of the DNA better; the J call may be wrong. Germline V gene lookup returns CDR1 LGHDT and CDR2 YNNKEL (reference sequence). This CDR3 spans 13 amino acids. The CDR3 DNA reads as TGTGCCAGCAGCCAACAGGCCACGGGCGAGCAGTACTTC. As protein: CASSQQATGEQYF.

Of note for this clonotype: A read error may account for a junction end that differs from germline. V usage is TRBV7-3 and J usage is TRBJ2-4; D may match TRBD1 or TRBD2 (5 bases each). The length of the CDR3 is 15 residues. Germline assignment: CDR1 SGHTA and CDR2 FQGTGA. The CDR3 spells CASSINGDPTYMQYF. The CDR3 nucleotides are TGTGCCAGCAGCATTAATGGGGACCCGACATACATGCAGTACTTC.

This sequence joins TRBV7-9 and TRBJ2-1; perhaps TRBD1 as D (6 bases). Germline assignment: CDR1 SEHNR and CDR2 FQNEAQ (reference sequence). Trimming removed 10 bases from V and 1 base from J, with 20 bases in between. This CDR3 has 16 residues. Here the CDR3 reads CATGTRGTLSYNEQFF. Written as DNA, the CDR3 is TGTGCCACTGGAACAAGAGGGACACTTTCCTACAATGAGCAGTTCTTC.

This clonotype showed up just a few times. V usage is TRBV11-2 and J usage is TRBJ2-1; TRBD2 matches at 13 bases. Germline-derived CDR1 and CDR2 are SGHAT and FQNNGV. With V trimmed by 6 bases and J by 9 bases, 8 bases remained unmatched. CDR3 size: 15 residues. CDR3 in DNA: TGTGCCAGCAGTTATACTAGCGGGGGGGCGGTTGAGCAGTTCTTC. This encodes CASSYTSGGAVEQFF.

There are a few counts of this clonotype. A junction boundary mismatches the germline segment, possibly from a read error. The CDR3, as DNA: TGTGCCGGCAGTTCGGGGCAGGGGGTTTACAATGAGCAGTTCTTC. This translates into CAGSSGQGVYNEQFF. V is TRBV28 and J is TRBJ2-1, with TRBD1 identical over 7 bases. The CDR3 consists of 15 residues. Germline loops: CDR1 MDHEN, CDR2 SYDVKM.

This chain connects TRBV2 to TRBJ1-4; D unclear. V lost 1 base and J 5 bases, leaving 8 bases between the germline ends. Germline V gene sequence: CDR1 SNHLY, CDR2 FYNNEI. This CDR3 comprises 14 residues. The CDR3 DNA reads TGTGCCAGCAGTGAAGTCAGCAAAAATGAAAAACTGTTTTTT. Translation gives CASSEVSKNEKLFF.

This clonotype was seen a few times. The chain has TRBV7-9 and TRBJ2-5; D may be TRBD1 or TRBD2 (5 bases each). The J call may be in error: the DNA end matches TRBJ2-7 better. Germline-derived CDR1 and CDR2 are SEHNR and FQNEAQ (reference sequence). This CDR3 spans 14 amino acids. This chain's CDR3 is CASAVRDGFYEQYF. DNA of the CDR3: TGTGCCAGCGCGGTCCGGGACGGATTCTACGAGCAGTACTTC.

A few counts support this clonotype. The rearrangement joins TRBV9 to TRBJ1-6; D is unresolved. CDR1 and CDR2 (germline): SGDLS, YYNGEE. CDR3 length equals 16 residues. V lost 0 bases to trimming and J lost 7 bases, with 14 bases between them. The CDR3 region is CASSVDGSRMNSPLHF. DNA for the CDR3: TGTGCCAGCAGCGTAGACGGGAGTCGGATGAATTCACCCCTCCACTTT.

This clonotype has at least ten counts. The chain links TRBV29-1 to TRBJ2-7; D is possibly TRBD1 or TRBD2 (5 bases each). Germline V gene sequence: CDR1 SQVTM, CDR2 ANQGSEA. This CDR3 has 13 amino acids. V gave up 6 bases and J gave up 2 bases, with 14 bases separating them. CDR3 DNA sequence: TGCAGCGTGACCGGGACCGTAACCTACGAGCAGTACTTC. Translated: CSVTGTVTYEQYF.

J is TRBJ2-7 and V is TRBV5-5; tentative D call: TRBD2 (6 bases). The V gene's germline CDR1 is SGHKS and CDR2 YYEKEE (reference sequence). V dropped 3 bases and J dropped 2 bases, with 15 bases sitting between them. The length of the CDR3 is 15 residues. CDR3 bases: TGTGCCAGCAGCTGGGGGGTGGGGACGACCTACGAGCAGTACTTC. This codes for CASSWGVGTTYEQYF.

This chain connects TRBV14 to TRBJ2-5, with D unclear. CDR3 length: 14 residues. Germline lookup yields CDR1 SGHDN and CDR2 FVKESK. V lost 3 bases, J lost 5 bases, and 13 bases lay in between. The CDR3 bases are TGTGCCAGCAGCCACTTCCCGAGAAGGGAGACCCAGTACTTC. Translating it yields CASSHFPRRETQYF.

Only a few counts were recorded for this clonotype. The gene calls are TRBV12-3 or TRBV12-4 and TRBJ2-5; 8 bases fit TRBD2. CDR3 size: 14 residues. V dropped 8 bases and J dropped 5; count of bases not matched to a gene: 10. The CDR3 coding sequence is TGTGCCAGCGCCCTCGGGGGGGGCGAGGAGACCCAGTACTTC. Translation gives CASALGGGEETQYF.

CDR3 nucleotides: TGTGCCTGGAGTATCTTCGGGACAGGGACATACGAGCAGTACTTC. This gives the protein CAWSIFGTGTYEQYF. The chain links TRBV30 to TRBJ2-7; 9 positions match TRBD1. The V gene's germline CDR1 is GTSNPN and CDR2 SVGIG (reference sequence). V was clipped by 2 bases and J by 4 bases; unmatched bases: 9. CDR3 length: 15 residues.

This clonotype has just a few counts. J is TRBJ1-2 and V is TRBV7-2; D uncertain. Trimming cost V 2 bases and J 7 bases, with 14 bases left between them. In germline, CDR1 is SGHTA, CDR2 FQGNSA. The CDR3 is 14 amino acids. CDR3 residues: CASSLMRATSGYTF. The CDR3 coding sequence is TGTGCCAGCAGCTTAATGAGGGCAACCTCTGGCTACACCTTC.

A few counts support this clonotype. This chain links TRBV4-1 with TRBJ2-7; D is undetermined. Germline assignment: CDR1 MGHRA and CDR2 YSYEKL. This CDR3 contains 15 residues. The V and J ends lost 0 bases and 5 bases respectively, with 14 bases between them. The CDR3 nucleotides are TGCGCCAGCAGCCAAGAACCATCACCCTATCACGAGCAGTACTTC. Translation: CASSQEPSPYHEQYF.

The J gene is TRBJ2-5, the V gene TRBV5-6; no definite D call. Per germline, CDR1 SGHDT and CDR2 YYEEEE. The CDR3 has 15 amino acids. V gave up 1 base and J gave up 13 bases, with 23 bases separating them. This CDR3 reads CASSLMVPLTYERYF. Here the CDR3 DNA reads TGTGCCAGCAGCTTGATGGTCCCACTAACCTACGAGCGGTACTTC.

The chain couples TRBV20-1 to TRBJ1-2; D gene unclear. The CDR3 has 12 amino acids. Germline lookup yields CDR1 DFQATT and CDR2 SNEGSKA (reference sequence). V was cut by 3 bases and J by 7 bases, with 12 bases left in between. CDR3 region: CSASTEVGGYTF. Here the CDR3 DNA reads TGCAGTGCTAGTACTGAAGTGGGTGGCTACACCTTC.